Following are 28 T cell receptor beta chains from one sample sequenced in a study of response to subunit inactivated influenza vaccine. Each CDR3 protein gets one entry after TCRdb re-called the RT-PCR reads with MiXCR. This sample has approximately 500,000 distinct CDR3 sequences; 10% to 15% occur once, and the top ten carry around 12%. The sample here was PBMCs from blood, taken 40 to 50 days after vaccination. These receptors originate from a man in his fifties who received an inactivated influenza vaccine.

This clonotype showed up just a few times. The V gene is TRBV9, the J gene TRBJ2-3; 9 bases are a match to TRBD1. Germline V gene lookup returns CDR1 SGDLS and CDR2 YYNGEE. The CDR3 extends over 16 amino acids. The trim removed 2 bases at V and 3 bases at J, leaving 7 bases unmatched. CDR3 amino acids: CASSVAGTGFTDTQYF. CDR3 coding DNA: TGTGCCAGCAGCGTCGCCGGGACAGGGTTTACAGATACGCAGTATTTT. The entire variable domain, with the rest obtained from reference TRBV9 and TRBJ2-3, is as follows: DSGVTQTPKHLITATGQRVTLRCSPRSGDLSVYWYQQSLDQGLQFLIQYYNGEERAKGNILERFSAQQFPDLHSELNLSSLELGDSALYFCASSVAGTGFTDTQYFGPGTRLTVL.

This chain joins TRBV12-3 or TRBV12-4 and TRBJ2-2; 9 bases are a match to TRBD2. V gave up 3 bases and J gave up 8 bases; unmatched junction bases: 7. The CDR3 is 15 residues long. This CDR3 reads CASSFGGGAAGELFF. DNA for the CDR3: TGTGCCAGCAGTTTCGGCGGGGGGGCCGCGGGGGAGCTGTTTTTT.

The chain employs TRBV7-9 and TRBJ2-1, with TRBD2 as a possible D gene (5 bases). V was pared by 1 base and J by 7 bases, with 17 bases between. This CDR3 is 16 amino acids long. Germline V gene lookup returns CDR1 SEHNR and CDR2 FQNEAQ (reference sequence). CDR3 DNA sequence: TGTGCCAGCAGCTTAGACCGGGGTCCAGACGTGAATGAGCAGTTCTTC. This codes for CASSLDRGPDVNEQFF.

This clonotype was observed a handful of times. The CDR3 protein is CASKSAVLTGELFF. CDR3 coding DNA: TGTGCCAGCAAATCAGCCGTTCTCACCGGGGAGCTGTTTTTT. This rearrangement joins TRBV12-3 or TRBV12-4 to TRBJ2-2; D ambiguous. Deletions cut 7 bases from V and 4 bases from J, with 13 bases between. CDR3 length equals 14 residues.

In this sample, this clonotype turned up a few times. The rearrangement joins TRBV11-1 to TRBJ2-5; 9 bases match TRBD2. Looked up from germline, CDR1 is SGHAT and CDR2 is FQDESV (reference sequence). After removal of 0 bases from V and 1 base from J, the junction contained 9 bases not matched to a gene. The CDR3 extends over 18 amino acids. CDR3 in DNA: TGTGCCAGCAGCTTAGCGAGGAATAGCGGGAGATTCCAAGAGACCCAGTACTTC. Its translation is CASSLARNSGRFQETQYF.

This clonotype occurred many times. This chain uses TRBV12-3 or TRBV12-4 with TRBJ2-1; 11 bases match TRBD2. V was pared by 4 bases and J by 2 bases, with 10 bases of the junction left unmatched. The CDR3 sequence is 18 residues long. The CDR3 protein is CASSSGTSGHLTYNEQFF. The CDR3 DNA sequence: TGTGCCAGCAGTTCCGGGACTAGCGGCCACCTTACCTACAATGAGCAGTTCTTC.

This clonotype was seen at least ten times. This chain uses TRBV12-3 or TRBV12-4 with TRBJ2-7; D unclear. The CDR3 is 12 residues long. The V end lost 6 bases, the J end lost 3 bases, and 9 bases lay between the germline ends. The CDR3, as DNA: TGTGCCAGCAGCTCTGATGACTACGAGCAGTACTTC. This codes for CASSSDDYEQYF.

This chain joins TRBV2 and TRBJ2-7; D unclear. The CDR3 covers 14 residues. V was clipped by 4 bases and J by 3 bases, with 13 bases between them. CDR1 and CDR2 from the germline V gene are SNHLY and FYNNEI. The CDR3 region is CASSVQRASYEQYF. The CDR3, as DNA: TGTGCCAGCAGTGTGCAGAGAGCAAGCTACGAGCAGTACTTC.

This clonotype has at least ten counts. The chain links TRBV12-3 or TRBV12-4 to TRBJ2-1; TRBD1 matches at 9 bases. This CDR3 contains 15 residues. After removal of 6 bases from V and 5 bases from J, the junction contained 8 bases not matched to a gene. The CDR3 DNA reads TGTGCCAGCAGGTATACGGGGACAGGGAACAATGAGCAGTTCTTC. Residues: CASRYTGTGNNEQFF.

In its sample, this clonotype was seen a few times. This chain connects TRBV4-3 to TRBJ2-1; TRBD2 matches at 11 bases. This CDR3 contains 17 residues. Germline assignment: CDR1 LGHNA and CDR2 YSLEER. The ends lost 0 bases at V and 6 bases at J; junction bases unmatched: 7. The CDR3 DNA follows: TGCGCCAGCAGCCAAGATTGGAGGACTAGCGGGTCCAATGAGCAGTTCTTC. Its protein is CASSQDWRTSGSNEQFF.

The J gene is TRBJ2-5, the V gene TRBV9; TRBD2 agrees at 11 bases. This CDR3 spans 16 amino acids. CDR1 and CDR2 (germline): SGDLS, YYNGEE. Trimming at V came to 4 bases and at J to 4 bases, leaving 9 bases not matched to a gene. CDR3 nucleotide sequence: TGTGCCAGCAGCCTGGCTCCGACTAGCGGGACAGAGACCCAGTACTTC. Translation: CASSLAPTSGTETQYF.

DNA of the CDR3: TGTGCCAGCAGCCGCCCTAGCGGGGTCCGCAATGAGCAGTTCTTC. Residues: CASSRPSGVRNEQFF. V gene TRBV7-2 combines with J gene TRBJ2-1; 9 bases map to TRBD2. The V segment lost 5 bases and the J segment 6 bases; nucleotides outside the gene matches: 8. In germline, CDR1 is SGHTA, CDR2 FQGNSA. The CDR3 covers 15 residues.

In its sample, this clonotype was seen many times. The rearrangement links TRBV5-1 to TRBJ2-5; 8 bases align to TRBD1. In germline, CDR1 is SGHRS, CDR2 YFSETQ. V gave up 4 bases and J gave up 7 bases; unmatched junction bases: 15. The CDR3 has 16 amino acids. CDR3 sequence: CASSQGTGSETRTQYF. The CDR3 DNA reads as TGCGCCAGCAGCCAAGGGACAGGTTCTGAAACGAGGACCCAGTACTTC.

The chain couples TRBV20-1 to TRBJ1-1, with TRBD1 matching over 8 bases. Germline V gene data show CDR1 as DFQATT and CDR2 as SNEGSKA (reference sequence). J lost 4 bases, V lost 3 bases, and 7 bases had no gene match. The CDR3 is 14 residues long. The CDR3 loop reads CSASVQGVATEAFF. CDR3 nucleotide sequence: TGCAGTGCTAGTGTACAGGGGGTGGCCACTGAAGCTTTCTTT.

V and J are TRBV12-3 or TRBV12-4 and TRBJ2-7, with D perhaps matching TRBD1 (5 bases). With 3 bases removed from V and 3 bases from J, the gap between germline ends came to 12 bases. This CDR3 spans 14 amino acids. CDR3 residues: CASSFPGKNYEQYF. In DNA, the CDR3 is TGTGCCAGCAGTTTTCCAGGGAAGAACTACGAGCAGTACTTC.

The CDR3 bases are TGTGCCAGCAGCTTGCCTCGACAGGGTACCTACGAGCAGTACTTC. Translating it yields CASSLPRQGTYEQYF. The J gene is TRBJ2-7, the V gene TRBV7-2; 7 positions agree with TRBD1. This CDR3 has 15 amino acids. In germline, CDR1 is SGHTA, CDR2 FQGNSA. V lost 3 bases, J lost 2 bases, and 7 bases stayed unmatched. Using reference TRBV7-2 and TRBJ2-7 for the parts outside the CDR3, the full variable domain is GAGVSQSPSNKVTEKGKDVELRCDPISGHTALYWYRQSLGQGLEFLIYFQGNSAPDKSGLPSDRFSAERTGGSVSTLTIQRTQQEDSAVYLCASSLPRQGTYEQYFGPGTRLTVT.

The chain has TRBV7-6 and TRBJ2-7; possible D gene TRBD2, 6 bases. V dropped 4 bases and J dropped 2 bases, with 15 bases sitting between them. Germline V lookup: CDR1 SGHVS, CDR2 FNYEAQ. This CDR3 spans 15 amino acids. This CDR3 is CASSSSPGVTYEQYF. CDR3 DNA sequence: TGTGCCAGCAGCTCTTCCCCGGGAGTTACCTACGAGCAGTACTTC.

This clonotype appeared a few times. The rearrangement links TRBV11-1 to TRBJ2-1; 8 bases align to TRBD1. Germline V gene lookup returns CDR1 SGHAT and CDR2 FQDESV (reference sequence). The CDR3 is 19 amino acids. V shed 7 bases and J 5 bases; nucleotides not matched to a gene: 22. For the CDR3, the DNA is TGTGCCAGCAAACTCAGGGGGGACAGGAGCGTTCCATCGAACAATGAGCAGTTCTTC. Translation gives CASKLRGDRSVPSNNEQFF.

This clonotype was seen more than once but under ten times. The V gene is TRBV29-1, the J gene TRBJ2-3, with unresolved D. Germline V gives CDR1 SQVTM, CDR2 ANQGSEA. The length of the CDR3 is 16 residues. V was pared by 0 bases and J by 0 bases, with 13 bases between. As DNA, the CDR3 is TGCAGCGTTGAAGATCTCCCAGGTTTTAGCACAGATACGCAGTATTTT. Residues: CSVEDLPGFSTDTQYF.

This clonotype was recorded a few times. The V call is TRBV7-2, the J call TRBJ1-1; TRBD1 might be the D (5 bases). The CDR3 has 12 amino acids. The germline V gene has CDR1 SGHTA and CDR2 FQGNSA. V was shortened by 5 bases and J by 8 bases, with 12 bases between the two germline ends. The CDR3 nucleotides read TGTGCCAGCAGCCTTAGGAACAGGGAAGCTTTCTTT. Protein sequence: CASSLRNREAFF.

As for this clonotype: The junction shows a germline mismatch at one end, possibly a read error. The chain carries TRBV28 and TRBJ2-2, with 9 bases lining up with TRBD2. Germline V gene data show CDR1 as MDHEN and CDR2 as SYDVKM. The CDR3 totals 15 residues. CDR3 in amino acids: CVSNNQGLATGELFF. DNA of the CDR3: TGTGTCAGCAACAACCAGGGACTAGCCACCGGGGAGCTGTTTTTT.

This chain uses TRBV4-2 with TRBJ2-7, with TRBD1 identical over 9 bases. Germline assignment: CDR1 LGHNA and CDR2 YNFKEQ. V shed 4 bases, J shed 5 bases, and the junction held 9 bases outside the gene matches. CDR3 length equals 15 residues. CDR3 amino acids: CASSPQVTGGHEQYF. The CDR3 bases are TGTGCCAGCAGCCCCCAGGTGACAGGGGGGCACGAGCAGTACTTC.

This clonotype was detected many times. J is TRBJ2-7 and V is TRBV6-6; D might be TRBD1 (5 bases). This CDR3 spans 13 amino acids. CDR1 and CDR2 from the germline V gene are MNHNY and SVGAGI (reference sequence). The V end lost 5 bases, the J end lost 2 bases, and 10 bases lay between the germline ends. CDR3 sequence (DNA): TGTGCCAGCAGTCCAAGGGGTGCCTACGAGCAGTACTTC. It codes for CASSPRGAYEQYF.

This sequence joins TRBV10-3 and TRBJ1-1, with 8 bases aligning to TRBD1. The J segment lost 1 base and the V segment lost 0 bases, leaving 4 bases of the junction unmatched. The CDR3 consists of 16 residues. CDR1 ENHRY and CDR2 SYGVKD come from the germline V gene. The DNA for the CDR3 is TGTGCCATCAGTGAGTCGCCCGGGACAGGGAACACTGAAGCTTTCTTT. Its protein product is CAISESPGTGNTEAFF.

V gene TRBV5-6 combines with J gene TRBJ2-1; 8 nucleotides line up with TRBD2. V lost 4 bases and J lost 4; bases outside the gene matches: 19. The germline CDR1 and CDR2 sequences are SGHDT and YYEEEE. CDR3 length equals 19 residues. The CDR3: CASSPTRSSGPLHYNEQFF. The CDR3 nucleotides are TGTGCCAGCAGCCCCACCAGGTCTAGCGGGCCTCTCCATTACAATGAGCAGTTCTTC.

The CDR3 bases are TGTGCCATCAGGGGGGACAGTGGCAATCAGCCCCAGCATTTT. This translates into CAIRGDSGNQPQHF. The chain joins TRBV10-3 to TRBJ1-5; 7 bases are a match to TRBD1. Germline CDR1 is ENHRY and CDR2 is SYGVKD. The CDR3 loop spans 14 amino acids. With V trimmed by 6 bases and J by 2 bases, 4 bases remained unmatched.

The CDR3 sequence is CASIGQANTGELFF. The CDR3, as DNA: TGCGCCAGCATCGGACAAGCGAACACCGGGGAGCTGTTTTTT. The chain is built from TRBV5-1 and TRBJ2-2, with a possible D match to TRBD1 (5 bases). Germline V CDR1 and CDR2: SGHRS, YFSETQ. The germline V and J ends were trimmed by 6 bases and 0 bases, with 9 bases remaining between them. The CDR3 has 14 residues.

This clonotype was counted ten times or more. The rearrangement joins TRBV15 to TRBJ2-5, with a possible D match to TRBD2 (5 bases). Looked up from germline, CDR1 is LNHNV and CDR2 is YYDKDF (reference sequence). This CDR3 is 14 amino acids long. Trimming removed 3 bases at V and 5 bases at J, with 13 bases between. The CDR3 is CATSSGVLRETQYF. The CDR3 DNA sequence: TGTGCCACCAGCAGCGGGGTCCTGAGGGAGACCCAGTACTTC.